This T cell receptor (beta chain) was profiled in a study of spatial heterogeneity in lung cancer (dated by TCRdb to about 2019). Regarding the research as a whole: More beta-chain than alpha-chain transcripts were consistently detected, likely reflecting higher beta-chain transcript abundance. In tumor regions, TCR transcript counts showed a strong correlation with a T cell transcriptional module score derived from matched bulk RNA-seq. In the raw uncorrected reads, each unique combination of TCR and UMI appeared on average more than ten times. The study quantitatively compared TCR alpha and beta repertoires across multiple tumor regions, matched nontumor lung and blood in non-small cell lung cancer. The study linked features of the TCR repertoire to counts of nonsynonymous mutations, which were determined by whole-exome sequencing of tumor tissue. At surgery, both alpha and beta chains were TCR-sequenced in under 250 tumor regions, fewer than 85 matched nontumor lung samples and around 50 PBMC samples.

Explained via the paper, the time point label denotes: sample taken at primary tumor resection. Donors were under 95 patients with early-stage, untreated non-small cell lung cancer from the lung TRACERx cohort. For TCR sequencing, whole RNA was extracted from tumor and nontumor lung tissue, or from cryopreserved PBMC samples, and no cell sorting was done. Only patients for whom sufficient RNA was available from at least two tumor regions were selected for TCR sequencing. Before being selected, tumor and adjacent nontumor lung specimens were reviewed by a lung pathologist. Overall study outcomes, separate from this receptor: A correlation was observed between the number of expanded intratumoral alpha and beta TCRs and the tumor nonsynonymous mutation count. Counts of ubiquitous and regional expanded TCRs were found to correlate with counts of ubiquitous and regional nonsynonymous mutations, respectively. Additional single-cell paired TCR alpha and beta sequencing was considered necessary to confirm, at a functional level, the hypothesis that regional TCRs recognize regional mutations. TCR-seq coverage of tumor T cells was estimated to be only approximately 7.3% for alpha chains and 13% for beta chains.

The library was built by means of 5' RACE. The listed sequencing device is NextSeq 500. To allow correction of PCR and sequencing errors, the TCR library protocol tagged every TCR cDNA molecule with a unique molecular identifier. The paper's processing steps were these. TCR identification, UMI-based error correction and CDR3 extraction were performed with Decombinator tools. TCRs above a frequency of 2 per 1,000, corresponding to the top 1% of the tumor frequency distribution, were defined as expanded. Expanded tumor TCRs were classed as regional if statistically deemed absent (corrected P<0.05) from at least one tumor region, otherwise ubiquitous. Renyi diversity was computed with the R vegan package after each repertoire had been subsampled 100 times to 5,000 TCRs. CDR3 similarity networks were constructed using string-kernel similarity of amino acid triplets, with links drawn between CDR3s whose pairwise similarity was above 0.82. TCRdb took the public reads, trimmed them with fastp at Q25, ran MiXCR for clone calling and kept in-frame beta chains. Each CDR3 protein gets just one entry, which takes the most common genes and DNA from the rows behind it. The V and J calls reflect TCRdb's pipeline rather than the authors' work. The sample has about 9,800 distinct CDR3 sequences on record, under 6.5% of them singletons. Of the sample, 9.5% to 13% falls within the top ten clones.

Trimming at the junction amounts to 2 bases on V and 4 bases on J, and the germline ends lie 11 bases apart. Sequences MNHEY (CDR1) and SVGAGI (CDR2) are obtained from the germline V gene. The CDR3 covers 14 residues, taking in both the cysteine and the phenylalanine. Left in the record is the CDR3 DNA by itself, 42 bases read in frame from the first base. In its sample, this clonotype was seen many times. Its cognate antigen has yet to be identified. No base qualities exist here, and no much larger clone lies one base off it. Little can be read into the size of this beta chain, an off-target read in a library designed for alpha chains.

The material sequenced was lung tumor tissue, taken at surgery. The chain couples TRBV6-5 to TRBJ1-1, with no confident D gene call. The source is a male donor with early-stage non-small cell lung cancer. Here the CDR3 is given as CASSYGASSTEAFF. The nucleotides are TGTGCCAGCAGTTACGGCGCGAGTAGCACTGAAGCTTTCTTT.